The table lists the clone carrying this TCR beta chain with a few counts. TCRdb re-called the 5' RACE reads through MiXCR, storing one row per CDR3 protein. The sample holds 1,800,000 or so distinct CDR3 sequences, more than 30% seen once. The data originate from a study of identical twins. V lost 6 bases and J lost 1; bases outside the gene matches: 4. CDR1 and CDR2 from the germline V gene are MNHEY and SVGAGI. CDR3 size: 15 residues. The gene calls are TRBV6-5 and TRBJ1-4, with 8 bases that match TRBD1. The origin of this receptor is a newborn girl in good health. Sequencing was performed on cord blood. The CDR3 here is CASSNRGGTNEKLFF. The DNA for the CDR3 is TGTGCCAGCAGCAACAGGGGGGGAACTAATGAAAAACTGTTTTTT.